Listed below are T cell receptor beta chains from one sample, sequenced in a study of vaccination and CD4 T cells after COVID-19. TCRdb reprocessed the PCR reads with MiXCR, giving one entry per CDR3 protein. The top ten hold 6.1% of the sample, which has about 25,000 distinct CDR3 sequences, 45% to 50% seen once. What these receptors recognize is not known. Input material: CD4+ T cells from blood, cultured in vitro. The receptors were gathered from a human donor who had recovered from COVID-19. CDR3s include the opening cysteine and the closing phenylalanine or tryptophan. The D gene is left open where the match is weak. Only some rows state a clone size, as once, few, many or a class for expanded clones.

D gene | J gene | V gene | clone size | CDR3 DNA | CDR3 protein
TRBD2 | TRBJ2-1 | TRBV19 | NA | TGTGCCAGTAGTATTTTAGCGGGGGGGCAGTTCTTC | CASSILAGGQFF
NA | TRBJ2-4 | TRBV28 | NA | TGTGCCAGCAGTTCCTACCTGACAGCCACGTACTTC | CASSSYLTATYF
NA | TRBJ1-5 | TRBV20-1 | NA | TGCAGTGCCCGGGGGGCGGGCAATCAGCCCCAGCATTTT | CSARGAGNQPQHF
NA | TRBJ1-5 | TRBV4-2 | NA | TGTGCCAGCAGCCAGGATGGGGGCCAGCCCCAGCATTTT | CASSQDGGQPQHF
TRBD2 | TRBJ2-7 | TRBV27 | few | TGTGCCAGCAGCTTTGGGACTAGCGGAAACTACGAGCAGTACTTC | CASSFGTSGNYEQYF
NA | TRBJ2-7 | TRBV6-1 | few | TGTGCCAGCAGTGAAGACACGTCGAGCTCCTACGAGCAGTACTTC | CASSEDTSSSYEQYF
TRBD1 | TRBJ2-1 | TRBV20-1 | NA | TGCAGTGCTAGAGATCGGGGCCGGGACAGGGGGCGCCGGAATGAGCAGTTCTTC | CSARDRGRDRGRRNEQFF
NA | TRBJ2-3 | TRBV2 | NA | TGTGCCAGCAGTGAAAGGTCTAAGGAAGATACGCAGTATTTT | CASSERSKEDTQYF
TRBD1 | TRBJ1-2 | TRBV27 | NA | TGTGCCAGCAGTTTCGACAGGGGCTATGGCTACACCTTC | CASSFDRGYGYTF
NA | TRBJ1-3 | TRBV6-2/TRBV6-3 | NA | TGTGCCAGCAGTTTCGACAGGTTAGCTGGAAACACCATATATTTT | CASSFDRLAGNTIYF